The clone carrying this T cell receptor beta chain was detected many times. Per the germline V gene, CDR1 is DFQATT and CDR2 is SNEGSKA (reference sequence). J was trimmed by 6 bases and V by 5 bases; bases with no gene match: 8. The CDR3 covers 14 residues. The data were taken from a study of T cells in Graves' hyperthyroidism and ophthalmopathy. Amplification targeted TCR beta CDR3 regions from RNA transcripts. TCR CDR3 regions were first amplified by RT-PCR with HTBI primers. A single record per CDR3 protein comes from TCRdb applying MiXCR to the multiplex PCR reads. The sample has hundreds of thousands of distinct CDR3 sequences; less than 20% are singletons.

The rearrangement links TRBV20-1 to TRBJ2-1, with TRBD1 identical over 9 bases. The receptor was isolated from a woman under 30 with Graves' hyperthyroidism that later progressed to Graves' ophthalmopathy. Sequencing was done on a sample of blood. The CDR3 loop reads CSAWTGTGRNEQFF. The DNA for the CDR3 is TGCAGTGCTTGGACCGGGACAGGGCGCAATGAGCAGTTCTTC.